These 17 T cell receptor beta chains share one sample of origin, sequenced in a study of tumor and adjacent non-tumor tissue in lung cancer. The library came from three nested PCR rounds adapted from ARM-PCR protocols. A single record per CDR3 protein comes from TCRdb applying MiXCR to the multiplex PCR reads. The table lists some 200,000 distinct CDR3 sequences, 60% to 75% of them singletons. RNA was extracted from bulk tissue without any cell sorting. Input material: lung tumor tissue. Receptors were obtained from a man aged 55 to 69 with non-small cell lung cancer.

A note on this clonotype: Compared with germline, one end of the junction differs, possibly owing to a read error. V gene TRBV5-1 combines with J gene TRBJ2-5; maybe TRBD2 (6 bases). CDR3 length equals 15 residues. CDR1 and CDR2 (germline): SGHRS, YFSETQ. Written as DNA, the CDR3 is TGCGCCAGCAGCTTGGCCGCGGAGGGCGGAGAGACCCGGTACTTT. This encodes CASSLAAEGGETRYF. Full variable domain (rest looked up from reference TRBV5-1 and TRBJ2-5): KAGVTQTPRYLIKTRGQQVTLSCSPISGHRSVSWYQQTPGQGLQFLFEYFSETQRNKGNFPGRFSGRQFSNSRSEMNVSTLELGDSALYLCASSLAAEGGETRYFGPGTRLLVL.

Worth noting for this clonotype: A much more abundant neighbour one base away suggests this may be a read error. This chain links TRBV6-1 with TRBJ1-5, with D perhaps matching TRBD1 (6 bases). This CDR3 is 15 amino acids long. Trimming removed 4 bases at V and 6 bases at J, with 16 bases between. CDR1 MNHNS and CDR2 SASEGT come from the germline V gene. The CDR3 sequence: CASSVSGRGIQPQHF. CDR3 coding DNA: TGTGCCAGCAGTGTATCAGGGAGGGGGATTCAGCCCCAGCATTTT.

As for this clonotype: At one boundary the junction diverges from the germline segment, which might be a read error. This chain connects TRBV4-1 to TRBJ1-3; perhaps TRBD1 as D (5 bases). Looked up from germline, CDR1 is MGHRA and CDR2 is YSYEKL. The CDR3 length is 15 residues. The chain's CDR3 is CVSSWDRQSGNTIYF. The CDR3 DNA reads TGCGTCAGCAGCTGGGACCGACAGTCTGGAAACACCATATATTTT.

CDR3 sequence reads: CSARVWTKTYEQYV. CDR3 nucleotides: TGCAGTGCTAGAGTTTGGACAAAGACCTACGAGCAGTACGTC. The chain combines TRBV20-1 with TRBJ2-7, with D possibly matching TRBD1 (5 bases). V lost 1 base and J lost 2, with 12 bases in between. Germline CDR1 reads DFQATT; CDR2 reads SNEGSKA (reference sequence). This CDR3 has 14 amino acids.

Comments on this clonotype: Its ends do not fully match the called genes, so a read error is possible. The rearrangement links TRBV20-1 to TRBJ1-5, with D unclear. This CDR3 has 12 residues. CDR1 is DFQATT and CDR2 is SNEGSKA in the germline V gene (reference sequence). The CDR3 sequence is CSAREGGQPQRF. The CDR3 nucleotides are TGCAGTGCCAGAGAAGGCGGTCAGCCCCAGCGATTT.

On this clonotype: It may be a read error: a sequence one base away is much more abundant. The CDR3, as DNA: TGTGCCAGCAGCCGAGGAGGGGTTCAGCCCCAGCATTTT. Protein: CASSRGGVQPQHF. The V gene is TRBV4-2, the J gene TRBJ1-5; TRBD1 is a possible D gene (5 bases). The CDR3 totals 13 residues. V lost 4 bases and J lost 6, with 10 bases in between. Looked up from germline, CDR1 is LGHNA and CDR2 is YNFKEQ.

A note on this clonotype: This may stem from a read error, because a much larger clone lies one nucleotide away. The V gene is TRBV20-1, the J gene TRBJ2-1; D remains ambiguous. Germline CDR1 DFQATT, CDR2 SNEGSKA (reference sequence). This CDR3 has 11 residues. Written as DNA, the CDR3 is TGCAGTGCTAGAGTCCTCAATGAGCACTTCTTC. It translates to CSARVLNEHFF.

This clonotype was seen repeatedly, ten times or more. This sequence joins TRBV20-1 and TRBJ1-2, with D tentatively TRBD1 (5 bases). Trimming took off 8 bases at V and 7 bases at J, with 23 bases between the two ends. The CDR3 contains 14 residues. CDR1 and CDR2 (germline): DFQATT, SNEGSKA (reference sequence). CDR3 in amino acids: CSPKPGHPRAGYTF. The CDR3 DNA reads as TGCAGTCCAAAACCAGGACACCCAAGGGCTGGCTACACCTTC.

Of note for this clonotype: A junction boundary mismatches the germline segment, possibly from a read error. CDR3 DNA sequence: TGCGGCAGCAGCCAAGCCACTAGCGGGTCTGCACCCTACTCTGGGGCCAACGCCCTGACTTTC. It is translated as CGSSQATSGSAPYSGANALTF. This chain connects TRBV4-1 to TRBJ2-6; 9 bases match TRBD2. The CDR3 extends over 21 amino acids. The V gene's germline CDR1 is MGHRA and CDR2 YSYEKL.

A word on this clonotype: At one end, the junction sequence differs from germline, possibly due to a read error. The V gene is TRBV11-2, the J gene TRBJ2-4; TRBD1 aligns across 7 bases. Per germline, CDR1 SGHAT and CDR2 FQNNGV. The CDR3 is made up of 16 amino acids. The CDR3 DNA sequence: TGTCCCAGCAGCTTCAAACAGGGGTTGGACAAAAACATTCAGTACTTC. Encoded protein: CPSSFKQGLDKNIQYF. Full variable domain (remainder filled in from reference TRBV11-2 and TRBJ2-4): EAGVAQSPRYKIIEKRQSVAFWCNPISGHATLYWYQQILGQGPKLLIQFQNNGVVDDSQLPKDRFSAERLKGVDSTLKIQPAKLEDSAVYLCPSSFKQGLDKNIQYFGAGTRLSVL.

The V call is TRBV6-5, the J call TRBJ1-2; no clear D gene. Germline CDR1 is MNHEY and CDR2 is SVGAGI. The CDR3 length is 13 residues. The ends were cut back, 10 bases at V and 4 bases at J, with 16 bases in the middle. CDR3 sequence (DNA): TGTGCCAACGAGAGATCACAGCTCTATGGCTACACCTTC. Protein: CANERSQLYGYTF.

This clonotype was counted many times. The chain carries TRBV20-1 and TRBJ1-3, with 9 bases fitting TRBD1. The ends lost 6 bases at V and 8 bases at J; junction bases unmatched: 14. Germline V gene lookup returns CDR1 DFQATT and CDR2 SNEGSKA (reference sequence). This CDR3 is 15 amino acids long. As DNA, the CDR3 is TGCAGTGCCAGATCAACCGGGACAGGGTCAGACACCATATATTTT. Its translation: CSARSTGTGSDTIYF.

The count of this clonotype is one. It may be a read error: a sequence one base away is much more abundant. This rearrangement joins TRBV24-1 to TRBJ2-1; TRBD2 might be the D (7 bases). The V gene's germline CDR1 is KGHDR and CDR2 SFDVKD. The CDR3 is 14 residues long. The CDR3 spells CATKKGGAYNEPFF. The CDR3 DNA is TGTGCCACCAAGAAGGGGGGGGCCTACAATGAGCCGTTCTTC.

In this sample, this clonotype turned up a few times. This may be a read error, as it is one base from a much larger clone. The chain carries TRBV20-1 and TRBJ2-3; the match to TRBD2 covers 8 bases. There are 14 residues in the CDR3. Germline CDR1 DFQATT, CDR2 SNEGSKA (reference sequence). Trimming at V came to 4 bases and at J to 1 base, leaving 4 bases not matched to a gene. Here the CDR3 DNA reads TGCAGTGCTACCCCGGGACTAGGCACAGATACGCAGTATTTT. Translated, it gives CSATPGLGTDTQYF.

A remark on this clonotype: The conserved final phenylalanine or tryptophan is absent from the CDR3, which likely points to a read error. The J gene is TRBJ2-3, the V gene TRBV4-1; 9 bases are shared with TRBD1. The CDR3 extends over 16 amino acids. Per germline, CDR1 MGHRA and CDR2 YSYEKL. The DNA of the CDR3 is TGCGCCAGCAGCCAACGGGGCGGACAGGGGAAAGATACACAGTATTTA. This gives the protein CASSQRGGQGKDTQYL.

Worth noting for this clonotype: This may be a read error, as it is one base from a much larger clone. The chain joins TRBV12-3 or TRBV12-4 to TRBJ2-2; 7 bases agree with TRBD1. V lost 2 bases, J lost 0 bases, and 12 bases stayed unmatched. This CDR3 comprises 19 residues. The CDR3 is CASSLSSLRQGTNTGELFF. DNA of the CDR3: TGTGCCAGCAGTTTAAGTTCGTTGAGACAGGGAACGAACACCGGGGAGCTGTTTTTT.

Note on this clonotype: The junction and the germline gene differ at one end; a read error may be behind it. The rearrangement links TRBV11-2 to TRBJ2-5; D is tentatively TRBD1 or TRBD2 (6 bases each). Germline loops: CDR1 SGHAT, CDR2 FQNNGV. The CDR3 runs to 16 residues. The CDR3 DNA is TGTGCCAGCAGCTCCACAATTGGGGGGCCAAAGGAGACCCTGTATTTC. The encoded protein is CASSSTIGGPKETLYF.